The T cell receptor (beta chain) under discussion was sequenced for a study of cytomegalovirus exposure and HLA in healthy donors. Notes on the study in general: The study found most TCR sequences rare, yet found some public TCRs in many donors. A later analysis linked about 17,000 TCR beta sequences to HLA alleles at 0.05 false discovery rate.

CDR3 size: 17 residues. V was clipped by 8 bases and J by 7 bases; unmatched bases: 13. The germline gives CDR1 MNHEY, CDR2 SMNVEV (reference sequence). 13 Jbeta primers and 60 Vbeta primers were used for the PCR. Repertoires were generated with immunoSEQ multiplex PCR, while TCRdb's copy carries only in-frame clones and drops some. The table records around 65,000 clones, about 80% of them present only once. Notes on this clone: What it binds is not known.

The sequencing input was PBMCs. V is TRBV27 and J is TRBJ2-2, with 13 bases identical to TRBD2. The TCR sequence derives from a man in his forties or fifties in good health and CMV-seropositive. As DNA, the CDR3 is TGTGCCAGCTCGGGACTAGCGGGACCCTGGGGAGGCGGGGAGCTGTTTTTT. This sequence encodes CASSGLAGPWGGGELFF.